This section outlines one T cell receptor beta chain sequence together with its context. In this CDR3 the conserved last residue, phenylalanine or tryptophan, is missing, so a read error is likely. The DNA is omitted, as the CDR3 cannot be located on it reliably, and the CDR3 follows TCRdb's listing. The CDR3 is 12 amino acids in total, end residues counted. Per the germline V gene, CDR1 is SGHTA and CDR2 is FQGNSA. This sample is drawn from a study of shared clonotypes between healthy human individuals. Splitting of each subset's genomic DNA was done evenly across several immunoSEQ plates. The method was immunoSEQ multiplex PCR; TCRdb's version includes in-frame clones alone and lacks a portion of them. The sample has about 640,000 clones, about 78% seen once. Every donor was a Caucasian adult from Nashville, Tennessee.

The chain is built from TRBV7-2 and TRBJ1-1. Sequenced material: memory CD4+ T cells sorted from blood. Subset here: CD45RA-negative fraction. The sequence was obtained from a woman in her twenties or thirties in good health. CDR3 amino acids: CASSLDGLGNEI.